This T cell receptor beta chain emerged from a study of chemoradiotherapy in HPV16-positive cancers. Repertoires were sampled repeatedly during chemoradiotherapy. Findings of the study overall: Functional assays defining HPV-specific T cells used only a couple of HPV16-positive patients. Candidate HPV-specific clones and E7-related TCR motifs grew in tumor during treatment. Better recurrence-free survival went with HPV-responsive T-cell expansion in HPV16-positive patients.

As to this clone: The target antigen is unknown.

Clones were sequenced by immunoSEQ multiplex PCR, and TCRdb holds only the in-frame ones, with some missing. The top ten clones hold more than 3.5% of a sample with around 62,000 clones, around nine tenths of them seen once. Looked up from germline, CDR1 is MNHNY and CDR2 is SVGAGI (reference sequence). V lost 4 bases to trimming and J lost 11 bases; unmatched junction nucleotides: 8. CDR3 length: 12 amino acids. The sample here was blood, taken from a patient who underwent chemoradiotherapy. The chain has TRBV6-6 and TRBJ2-7; TRBD2 matches 7 bases. The clonotype originates from a human donor with HPV-associated anogenital cancer. CDR3 residues: CASSSEGGREYF. CDR3 bases: TGTGCCAGCAGTTCCGAAGGCGGGAGAGAGTACTTC.